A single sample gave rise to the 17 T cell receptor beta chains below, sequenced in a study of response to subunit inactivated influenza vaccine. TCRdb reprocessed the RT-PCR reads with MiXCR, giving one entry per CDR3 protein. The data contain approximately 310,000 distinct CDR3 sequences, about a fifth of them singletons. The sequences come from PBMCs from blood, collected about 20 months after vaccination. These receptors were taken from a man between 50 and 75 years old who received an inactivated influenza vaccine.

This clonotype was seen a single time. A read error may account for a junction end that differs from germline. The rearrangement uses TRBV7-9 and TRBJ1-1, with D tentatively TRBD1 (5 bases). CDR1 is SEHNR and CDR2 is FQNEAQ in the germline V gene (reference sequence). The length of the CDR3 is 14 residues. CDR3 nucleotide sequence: TGTGCCAGCAGCCCGATGAGCAGGGCCACTGAAGCTTCCTTT. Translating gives CASSPMSRATEASF.

CDR3 amino acids: CASSSQGIGYGYTF. CDR3 nucleotides: TGTGCCAGCTCAAGCCAGGGGATAGGCTATGGCTACACCTTC. The rearrangement joins TRBV2 to TRBJ1-2; D might be TRBD1 (6 bases). This CDR3 has 14 residues. Germline V gene data show CDR1 as SNHLY and CDR2 as FYNNEI. The ends were cut back, 8 bases at V and 4 bases at J, with 17 bases in the middle.

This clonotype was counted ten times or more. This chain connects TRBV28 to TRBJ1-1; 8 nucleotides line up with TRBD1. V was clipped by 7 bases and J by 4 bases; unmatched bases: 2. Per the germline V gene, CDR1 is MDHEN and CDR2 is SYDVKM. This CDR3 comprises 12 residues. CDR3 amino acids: CASIQGVTEAFF. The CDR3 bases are TGTGCCAGCATACAGGGGGTCACTGAAGCTTTCTTT.

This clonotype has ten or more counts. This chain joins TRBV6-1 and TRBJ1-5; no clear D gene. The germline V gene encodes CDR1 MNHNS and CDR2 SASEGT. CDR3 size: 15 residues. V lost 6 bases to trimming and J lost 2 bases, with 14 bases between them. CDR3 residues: CASREGGSGNQPQHF. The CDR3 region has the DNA TGTGCCAGCAGGGAGGGAGGGTCGGGCAATCAGCCCCAGCATTTT.

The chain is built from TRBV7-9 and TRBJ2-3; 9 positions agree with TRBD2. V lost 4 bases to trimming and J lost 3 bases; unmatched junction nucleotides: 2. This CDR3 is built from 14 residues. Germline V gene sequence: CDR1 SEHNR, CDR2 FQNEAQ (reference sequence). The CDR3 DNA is TGTGCCAGCAGCTCGACTAGCGGTACAGATACGCAGTATTTT. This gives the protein CASSSTSGTDTQYF.

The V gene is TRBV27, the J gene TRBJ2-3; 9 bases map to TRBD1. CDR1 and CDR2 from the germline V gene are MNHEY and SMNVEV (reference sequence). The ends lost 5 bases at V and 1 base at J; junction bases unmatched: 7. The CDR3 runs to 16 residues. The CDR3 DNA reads TGTGCCAGCAGTCCGGGGACAGGGTGGGGCACAGATACGCAGTATTTT. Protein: CASSPGTGWGTDTQYF.

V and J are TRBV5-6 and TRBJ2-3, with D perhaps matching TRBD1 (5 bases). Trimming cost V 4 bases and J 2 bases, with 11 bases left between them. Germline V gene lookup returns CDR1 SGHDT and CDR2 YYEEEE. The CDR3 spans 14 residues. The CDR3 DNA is TGTGCCAGCAGCGCGGTAGGGGACACAGATACGCAGTATTTT. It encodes CASSAVGDTDTQYF.

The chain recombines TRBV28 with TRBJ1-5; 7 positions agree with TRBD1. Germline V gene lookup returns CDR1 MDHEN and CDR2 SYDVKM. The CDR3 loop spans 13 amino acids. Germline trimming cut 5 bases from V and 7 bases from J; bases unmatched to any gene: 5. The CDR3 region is CASSPTRGQPQHF. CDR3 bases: TGTGCCAGCAGTCCGACCAGGGGGCAGCCCCAGCATTTT.

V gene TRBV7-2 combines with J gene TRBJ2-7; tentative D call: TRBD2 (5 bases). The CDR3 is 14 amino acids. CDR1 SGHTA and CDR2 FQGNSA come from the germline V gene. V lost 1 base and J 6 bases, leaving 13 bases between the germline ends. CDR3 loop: CASSLVVGSGEQYF. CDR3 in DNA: TGTGCCAGCAGCTTAGTAGTTGGGAGTGGCGAGCAGTACTTC.

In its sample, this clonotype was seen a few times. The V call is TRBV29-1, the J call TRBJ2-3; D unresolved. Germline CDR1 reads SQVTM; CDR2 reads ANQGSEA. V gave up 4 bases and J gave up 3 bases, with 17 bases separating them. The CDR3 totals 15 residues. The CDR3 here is CSVVGLPLGTDTQYF. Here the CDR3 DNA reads TGCAGCGTTGTAGGTCTTCCGCTGGGAACAGATACGCAGTATTTT.

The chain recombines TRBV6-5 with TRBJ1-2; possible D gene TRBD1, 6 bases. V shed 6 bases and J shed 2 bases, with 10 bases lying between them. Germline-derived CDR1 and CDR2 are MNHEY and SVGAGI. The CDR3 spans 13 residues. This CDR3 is CASRYTGNYGYTF. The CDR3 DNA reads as TGTGCCAGCAGATATACAGGGAACTATGGCTACACCTTC.

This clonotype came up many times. CDR3 coding DNA: TGTGCCAGCAGCTTGGGATCAGGGGGGAACACTGAAGCTTTCTTT. Translation gives CASSLGSGGNTEAFF. This chain connects TRBV5-6 to TRBJ1-1; 7 bases fit TRBD1. Germline trimming cut 0 bases from V and 1 base from J; bases unmatched to any gene: 3. This CDR3 has 15 amino acids. The germline CDR1 and CDR2 sequences are SGHDT and YYEEEE.

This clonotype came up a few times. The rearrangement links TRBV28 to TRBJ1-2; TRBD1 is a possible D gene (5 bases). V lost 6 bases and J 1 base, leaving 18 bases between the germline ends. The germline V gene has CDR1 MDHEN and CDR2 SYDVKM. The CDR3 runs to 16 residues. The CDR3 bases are TGTGCCAGCAGCCCCTCGACAGTTTCCCTTAACTATGGCTACACCTTC. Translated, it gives CASSPSTVSLNYGYTF.

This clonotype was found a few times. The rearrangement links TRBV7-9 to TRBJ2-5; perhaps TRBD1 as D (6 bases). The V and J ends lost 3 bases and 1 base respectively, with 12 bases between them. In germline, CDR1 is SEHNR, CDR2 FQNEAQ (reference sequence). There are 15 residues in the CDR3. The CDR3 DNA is TGTGCCAGCAGCTTCGGACAGTCACCCCAAGAGACCCAGTACTTC. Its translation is CASSFGQSPQETQYF. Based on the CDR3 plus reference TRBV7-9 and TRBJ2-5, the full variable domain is DTGVSQNPRHKITKRGQNVTFRCDPISEHNRLYWYRQTLGQGPEFLTYFQNEAQLEKSRLLSDRFSAERPKGSFSTLEIQRTEQGDSAMYLCASSFGQSPQETQYFGPGTRLLVL.

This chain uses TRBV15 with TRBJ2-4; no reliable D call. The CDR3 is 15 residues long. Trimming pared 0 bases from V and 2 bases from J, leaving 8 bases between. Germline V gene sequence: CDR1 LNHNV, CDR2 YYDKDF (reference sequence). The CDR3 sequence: CATSRDVVTKNIQYF. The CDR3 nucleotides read TGTGCCACCAGCAGAGACGTGGTCACCAAAAACATTCAGTACTTC.

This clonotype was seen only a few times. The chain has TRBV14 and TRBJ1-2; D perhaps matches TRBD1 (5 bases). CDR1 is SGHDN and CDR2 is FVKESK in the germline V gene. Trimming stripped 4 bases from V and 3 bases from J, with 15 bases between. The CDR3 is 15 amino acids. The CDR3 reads CASSPLTGPDYGYTF. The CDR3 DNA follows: TGTGCCAGCAGCCCACTCACGGGGCCCGACTATGGCTACACCTTC. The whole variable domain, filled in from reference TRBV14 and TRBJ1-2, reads EAGVTQFPSHSVIEKGQTVTLRCDPISGHDNLYWYRRVMGKEIKFLLHFVKESKQDESGMPNNRFLAERTGGTYSTLKVQPAELEDSGVYFCASSPLTGPDYGYTFGSGTRLTVV.

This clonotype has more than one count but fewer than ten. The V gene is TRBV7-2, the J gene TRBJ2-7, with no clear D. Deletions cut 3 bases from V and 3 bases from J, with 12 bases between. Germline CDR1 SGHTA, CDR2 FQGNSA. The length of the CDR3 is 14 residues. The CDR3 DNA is TGTGCCAGCAGCTTGGGCCATCGAGACTACGAGCAGTACTTC. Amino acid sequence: CASSLGHRDYEQYF. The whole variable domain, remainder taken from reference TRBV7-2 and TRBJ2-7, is GAGVSQSPSNKVTEKGKDVELRCDPISGHTALYWYRQSLGQGLEFLIYFQGNSAPDKSGLPSDRFSAERTGGSVSTLTIQRTQQEDSAVYLCASSLGHRDYEQYFGPGTRLTVT.